The 12 T cell receptor beta chains below come from one sample, sequenced in a study of regulatory T cells in long-lasting Graves disease. For TCR beta, libraries came from iRepertoire HTBI primers and Arm-PCR of CDR3 regions. MiXCR was run by TCRdb on the multiplex PCR reads, yielding one entry per CDR3 protein. The sample records approximately 470,000 distinct CDR3 sequences, about 17% being singletons. Time point in this sample: newly diagnosed GD, antithyroid drugs for less than 3 months. PBMCs were the source of the RNA used for TCR sequencing. These same data were also listed under a study on T cells in Graves' hyperthyroidism and ophthalmopathy.

The sequenced sample was peripheral blood mononuclear cells (PBMCs), obtained at new diagnosis, from a patient treated with antithyroid drugs. The receptors were sampled from a man aged 35 to 55 with Graves disease.

This clonotype was found many times. The rearrangement links TRBV11-2 to TRBJ1-6; 7 nucleotides align to TRBD1. Germline V gene lookup returns CDR1 SGHAT and CDR2 FQNNGV. Trimming removed 1 base from V and 8 bases from J; junction bases left unmatched: 11. The CDR3 runs 17 residues. The CDR3 sequence is CASSLARRGTAYSPLHF. CDR3 coding DNA: TGTGCCAGCAGCTTAGCTAGACGTGGGACAGCATATTCACCCCTCCACTTT.

The table lists this clonotype with a few counts. The chain carries TRBV11-2 and TRBJ2-1; tentatively, D is TRBD1 or TRBD2 (6 bases each). This CDR3 comprises 18 residues. V lost 5 bases and J 4 bases, leaving 24 bases between the germline ends. Germline CDR1 reads SGHAT; CDR2 reads FQNNGV. The CDR3 here is CASSRGPKGQPVYNEQFF. CDR3 nucleotides: TGTGCCAGCAGCCGGGGGCCTAAAGGACAACCGGTTTACAATGAGCAGTTCTTC.

The chain combines TRBV7-9 with TRBJ1-1; 7 bases are a match to TRBD1. Germline V gene sequence: CDR1 SEHNR, CDR2 FQNEAQ (reference sequence). CDR3 length: 14 amino acids. V shed 7 bases, J shed 0 bases, and the junction held 5 bases outside the gene matches. The CDR3 nucleotides read TGTGCCAGCACCCCGACAGGGTTGAACACTGAAGCTTTCTTT. It yields the protein CASTPTGLNTEAFF.

The rearrangement uses TRBV4-1 and TRBJ2-7; D gene uncertain. The length of the CDR3 is 13 residues. Per the germline V gene, CDR1 is MGHRA and CDR2 is YSYEKL. V shed 2 bases and J shed 2 bases, with 7 bases lying between them. The CDR3 DNA is TGCGCCAGCAGCCAACGGCTTACCTACGAGCAGTACTTC. Translating it yields CASSQRLTYEQYF.

This clonotype was seen just once. The chain is built from TRBV20-1 and TRBJ2-7; TRBD1 aligns across 9 bases. Unmatched junction bases numbered 4, after V lost 0 bases and J lost 4 bases. Germline V gene sequence: CDR1 DFQATT, CDR2 SNEGSKA (reference sequence). There are 14 residues in the CDR3. Here the CDR3 DNA reads TGCAGTGCTAGAGATCGGACAGGGGCTTACGAGCAGTACTTC. Translating it yields CSARDRTGAYEQYF.

V is TRBV6-1 and J is TRBJ1-5; D unclear. Germline lookup yields CDR1 MNHNS and CDR2 SASEGT. The CDR3 length is 14 residues. The ends were cut back, 2 bases at V and 6 bases at J, with 11 bases in the middle. This CDR3 is CASSESQEGQPQHF. The CDR3 nucleotides are TGTGCCAGCAGTGAAAGTCAGGAGGGTCAGCCCCAGCATTTT.

This clonotype came up a few times. V gene TRBV19 combines with J gene TRBJ2-6; D is uncertain. Trimming cost V 6 bases and J 1 base, with 16 bases left between them. The CDR3 has 17 residues. The V gene's germline CDR1 is LNHDA and CDR2 SQIVND (reference sequence). The CDR3 here is CASSVGIKRSGANVLTF. The CDR3 bases are TGTGCCAGTAGCGTGGGCATTAAACGATCTGGGGCCAACGTCCTGACTTTC.

This clonotype has at least ten counts. The chain couples TRBV30 to TRBJ2-5, with 9 bases fitting TRBD2. Germline V lookup: CDR1 GTSNPN, CDR2 SVGIG (reference sequence). Germline trimming cut 0 bases from V and 2 bases from J; bases unmatched to any gene: 7. The length of the CDR3 is 16 residues. The CDR3 here is CAWSVISGGLQETQYF. As DNA, the CDR3 is TGTGCCTGGAGTGTGATTAGCGGGGGTTTACAAGAGACCCAGTACTTC.

This clonotype was seen repeatedly, ten times or more. J is TRBJ2-3 and V is TRBV15, with D possibly being TRBD1 (5 bases). V was shortened by 0 bases and J by 1 base, with 5 bases between the two germline ends. This CDR3 has 14 amino acids. Germline V gene sequence: CDR1 LNHNV, CDR2 YYDKDF (reference sequence). The CDR3 sequence: CATSREGGTDTQYF. In DNA, the CDR3 is TGTGCCACCAGCAGAGAAGGGGGCACAGATACGCAGTATTTT.

This clonotype has ten or more counts. The J gene is TRBJ2-3, the V gene TRBV7-3; no reliable D call. Germline CDR1 is SGHTA and CDR2 is FQGTGA. The CDR3 is 14 amino acids. Trimming pared 2 bases from V and 2 bases from J, leaving 8 bases between. CDR3 nucleotide sequence: TGTGCCAGCAGCTTAGGTACTACCACAGATACGCAGTATTTT. This translates into CASSLGTTTDTQYF.

Points on this clonotype: It differs at one base from a far larger clone, so likely a read error. The V call is TRBV11-2, the J call TRBJ2-1; 9 bases are a match to TRBD1. CDR3 length: 14 amino acids. J gave up 3 bases and V 5 bases, and 2 bases lay outside the gene matches. Germline CDR1 is SGHAT and CDR2 is FQNNGV. For the CDR3, the DNA is TGTGCCAGCAGCATGGGACAGGGCTACAATGAGCAGTTCTTC. Translated, it gives CASSMGQGYNEQFF.

Only a few counts were recorded for this clonotype. This rearrangement joins TRBV5-1 to TRBJ2-4; possibly TRBD1 or TRBD2 for D (5 bases each). V dropped 2 bases and J dropped 1 base, with 13 bases sitting between them. Looked up from germline, CDR1 is SGHRS and CDR2 is YFSETQ. The CDR3 has 16 residues. CDR3: CASSFSGTGAKNIQYF. CDR3 DNA sequence: TGCGCCAGCAGCTTTTCTGGGACCGGGGCCAAAAACATTCAGTACTTC.